These 18 T cell receptor beta chains were sequenced from one sample in a study of blood T cell repertoires in COVID-19. Sequenced by immunoSEQ multiplex PCR; TCRdb stores in-frame clones only, minus some. The data contain approximately 400,000 clones, around 90% of them singletons. The sample was PBMCs or T cells enriched from blood (not recorded which). The origin of the receptors is a woman aged 18-29 years who had recovered from COVID-19.

This chain joins TRBV19 and TRBJ1-5, with D perhaps matching TRBD1 (5 bases). The germline gives CDR1 LNHDA, CDR2 SQIVND (reference sequence). There are 16 residues in the CDR3. V lost 5 bases to trimming and J lost 3 bases, with 17 bases between them. The CDR3 coding sequence is TGTGCCAGTAGTTTATCACCGCGTGGGGCCAATCAGCCCCAGCATTTT. Amino acid sequence: CASSLSPRGANQPQHF.

The genes are TRBV19 and TRBJ1-2; possible D gene TRBD1, 5 bases. Germline loops: CDR1 LNHDA, CDR2 SQIVND (reference sequence). CDR3 length: 14 residues. The ends were cut back, 6 bases at V and 0 bases at J, with 11 bases in the middle. The CDR3 DNA sequence: TGTGCCAGTAGGCCTGACAGTACTAACTATGGCTACACCTTC. Its protein is CASRPDSTNYGYTF. Looking up the rest from reference TRBV19 and TRBJ1-2 gives the full variable domain: DGGITQSPKYLFRKEGQNVTLSCEQNLNHDAMYWYRQDPGQGLRLIYYSQIVNDFQKGDIAEGYSVSREKKESFPLTVTSAQKNPTAFYLCASRPDSTNYGYTFGSGTRLTVV.

The rearrangement joins TRBV5-1 to TRBJ1-2; 11 bases are shared with TRBD1. The V and J ends lost 1 base and 3 bases, in that order; junction bases with no gene match: 2. The CDR3 totals 15 residues. Germline values: CDR1 SGHRS, CDR2 YFSETQ. The CDR3: CASSLLGQGDYGYTF. CDR3 DNA: TGCGCCAGCAGCTTGTTGGGACAGGGGGACTATGGCTACACCTTC.

The chain is built from TRBV3-1 (or the pseudogene TRBV3-2) and TRBJ1-4; a weak D match, TRBD1 (5 bases). The germline CDR1 and CDR2 sequences are LGHDT and YNNKEL (reference sequence). The CDR3 covers 15 residues. The V end lost 4 bases, the J end lost 5 bases, and 14 bases lay between the germline ends. The DNA of the CDR3 is TGTGCCAGCAGCCGATACGACAGCTCCAATGAAAAACTGTTTTTT. Amino acid sequence: CASSRYDSSNEKLFF.

Only one count was recorded for this clone. This sequence joins TRBV9 and TRBJ2-7; a possible D gene is TRBD1 (5 bases). The CDR3 runs 14 residues. Germline V gives CDR1 SGDLS, CDR2 YYNGEE. Trimming pared 3 bases from V and 2 bases from J, leaving 12 bases between. CDR3 nucleotide sequence: TGTGCCAGCAGCGCGCCAGGGTTTACCTACGAGCAGTACTTC. Encoded protein: CASSAPGFTYEQYF. Based on the CDR3 plus reference TRBV9 and TRBJ2-7, the full variable domain is DSGVTQTPKHLITATGQRVTLRCSPRSGDLSVYWYQQSLDQGLQFLIQYYNGEERAKGNILERFSAQQFPDLHSELNLSSLELGDSALYFCASSAPGFTYEQYFGPGTRLTVT.

J is TRBJ2-7 and V is TRBV7-2; TRBD2 might be the D (5 bases). Trimming removed 3 bases at V and 2 bases at J, with 14 bases between. The V gene's germline CDR1 is SGHTA and CDR2 FQGNSA. The CDR3 runs 15 residues. The CDR3 reads CASSFGNTLTYEQYF. The CDR3 DNA sequence: TGTGCCAGCAGCTTCGGGAACACTCTGACCTACGAGCAGTACTTC.

The chain is built from TRBV9 and TRBJ2-1; no definite D call. The CDR3 sequence is 16 residues long. Trimming took 6 bases from V and 0 from J, leaving 16 bases between them. Germline V gene sequence: CDR1 SGDLS, CDR2 YYNGEE. The CDR3 loop is CASTPRLVSSYNEQFF. Here the CDR3 DNA reads TGTGCCAGCACTCCTAGATTAGTGAGCTCCTACAATGAGCAGTTCTTC.

V usage is TRBV5-8 and J usage is TRBJ2-1; maybe TRBD1 (6 bases). Trimming took 3 bases from V and 1 from J, leaving 14 bases between them. Germline V gene lookup returns CDR1 SGHTS and CDR2 YDEGEE. CDR3 length: 16 residues. This CDR3 is CASSSLQGRSYNEQFF. For the CDR3, the DNA is TGTGCCAGCAGCTCTTTACAGGGTAGATCCTACAATGAGCAGTTCTTC. The full variable domain, rest sourced from reference TRBV5-8 and TRBJ2-1, is EAGVTQSPTHLIKTRGQQATLRCSPISGHTSVYWYQQALGLGLQFLLWYDEGEERNRGNFPPRFSGRQFPNYSSELNVNALELEDSALYLCASSSLQGRSYNEQFFGPGTRLTVL.

The J gene is TRBJ2-7, the V gene TRBV5-5; D call uncertain. Per the germline V gene, CDR1 is SGHKS and CDR2 is YYEKEE (reference sequence). The CDR3 length is 15 residues. V lost 0 bases and J lost 0, with 10 bases in between. The CDR3 reads CASSLAVGYSYEQYF. Here the CDR3 DNA reads TGTGCCAGCAGCTTGGCCGTCGGGTACTCCTACGAGCAGTACTTC. The whole variable domain, remainder taken from reference TRBV5-5 and TRBJ2-7, is DAGVTQSPTHLIKTRGQQVTLRCSPISGHKSVSWYQQVLGQGPQFIFQYYEKEERGRGNFPDRFSARQFPNYSSELNVNALLLGDSALYLCASSLAVGYSYEQYFGPGTRLTVT.

The chain carries TRBV5-1 and TRBJ1-1, with a weak D call TRBD1 (5 bases). This CDR3 has 14 amino acids. V lost 5 bases and J 7 bases, leaving 18 bases between the germline ends. The V gene's germline CDR1 is SGHRS and CDR2 YFSETQ. The CDR3 loop reads CASRFVDQGSEAFF. The CDR3, as DNA: TGCGCCAGCAGATTCGTTGACCAGGGTAGTGAAGCTTTCTTT.

This sequence joins TRBV12-3 or TRBV12-4 and TRBJ1-5; no reliable D call. The CDR3 length is 13 residues. V lost 3 bases and J 5 bases, leaving 8 bases between the germline ends. Written as DNA, the CDR3 is TGTGCCAGCAGTTTTGGGCGGGATCAGCCCCAGCATTTT. Translating gives CASSFGRDQPQHF.

The chain carries TRBV7-3 and TRBJ2-3, with TRBD1 identical over 7 bases. The V and J ends lost 4 bases and 1 base, in that order; junction bases with no gene match: 2. The CDR3 has 14 amino acids. Germline CDR1 is SGHTA and CDR2 is FQGTGA. CDR3 sequence: CASSSGTGTDTQYF. The CDR3 coding sequence is TGTGCCAGCAGCTCAGGGACAGGCACAGATACGCAGTATTTT.

The rearrangement joins TRBV7-2 to TRBJ2-2; TRBD1 matches at 7 bases. CDR1 SGHTA and CDR2 FQGNSA come from the germline V gene. The J segment lost 5 bases and the V segment lost 2 bases, leaving 5 bases of the junction unmatched. The CDR3 is made up of 15 amino acids. The CDR3, as DNA: TGTGCCAGCAGCTTATATCCAGGGGGAACCGGGGAGCTGTTTTTT. Translating gives CASSLYPGGTGELFF.

V and J are TRBV7-9 and TRBJ2-1, with TRBD1 identical over 10 bases. The germline CDR1 and CDR2 sequences are SEHNR and FQNEAQ (reference sequence). The CDR3 has 15 amino acids. The junction had 8 bases not matched to a gene; V was cut back by 6 bases and J by 6 bases. The CDR3 protein is CASRAGTGAPNEQFF. The CDR3, as DNA: TGTGCCAGCAGAGCCGGGACAGGGGCCCCCAATGAGCAGTTCTTC.

J is TRBJ1-2 and V is TRBV11-2; 9 bases are a match to TRBD1. Germline V gene sequence: CDR1 SGHAT, CDR2 FQNNGV. The trim removed 1 base at V and 8 bases at J, leaving 5 bases unmatched. The CDR3 runs 14 residues. CDR3 sequence reads: CASSLAGQGLGYTF. Written as DNA, the CDR3 is TGTGCCAGCAGCTTAGCAGGACAGGGGTTAGGCTACACCTTC.

V usage is TRBV5-1 and J usage is TRBJ2-7; 8 bases agree with TRBD1. CDR3 size: 15 residues. Trimming removed 0 bases from V and 2 bases from J; junction bases left unmatched: 4. The V gene's germline CDR1 is SGHRS and CDR2 YFSETQ. For the CDR3, the DNA is TGCGCCAGCAGCTTGGCCAGGGGGCTTCCCTACGAGCAGTACTTC. Translating gives CASSLARGLPYEQYF.

The CDR3 reads CASLVRVSGTEAFF. In DNA, the CDR3 is TGTGCCAGCCTCGTCCGGGTGTCGGGCACTGAAGCTTTCTTT. The V gene is TRBV2, the J gene TRBJ1-1, with no clear D. Germline values: CDR1 SNHLY, CDR2 FYNNEI. CDR3 length: 14 residues. V lost 8 bases, J lost 4 bases, and 17 bases lay in between. The variable domain in full, with the rest retrieved from reference TRBV2 and TRBJ1-1, is EPEVTQTPSHQVTQMGQEVILRCVPISNHLYFYWYRQILGQKVEFLVSFYNNEISEKSEIFDDQFSVERPDGSNFTLKIRSTKLEDSAMYFCASLVRVSGTEAFFGQGTRLTVV.

This clone has only one observation. The rearrangement uses TRBV23-1 and TRBJ1-5; D possibly corresponds to TRBD1 (6 bases). TRBV23-1 is an ORF, with its function uncertain. V was clipped by 7 bases and J by 4 bases, with 23 bases between them. This CDR3 has 17 amino acids. The CDR3 is CASTPKGGRTSNQPQHF. CDR3 in DNA: TGCGCCAGCACCCCCAAAGGGGGACGGACGTCAAATCAGCCCCAGCATTTT.